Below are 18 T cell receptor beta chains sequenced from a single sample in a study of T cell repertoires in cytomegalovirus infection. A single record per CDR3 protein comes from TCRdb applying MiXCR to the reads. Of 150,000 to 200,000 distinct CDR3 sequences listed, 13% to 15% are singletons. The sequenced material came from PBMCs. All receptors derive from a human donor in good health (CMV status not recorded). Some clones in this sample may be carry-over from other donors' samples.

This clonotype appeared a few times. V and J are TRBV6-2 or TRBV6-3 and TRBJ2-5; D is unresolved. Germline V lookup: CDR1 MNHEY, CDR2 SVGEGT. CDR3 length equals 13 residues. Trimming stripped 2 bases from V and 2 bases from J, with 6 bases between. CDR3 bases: TGTGCCAGCAGTTACAGCAGGCAAGAGACCCAGTACTTC. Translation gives CASSYSRQETQYF.

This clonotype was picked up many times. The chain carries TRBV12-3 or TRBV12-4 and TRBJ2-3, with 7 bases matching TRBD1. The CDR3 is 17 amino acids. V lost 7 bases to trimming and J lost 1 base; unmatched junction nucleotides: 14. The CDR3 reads CASKGAMASVGTDTQYF. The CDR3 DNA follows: TGTGCCAGCAAGGGGGCTATGGCCAGTGTGGGCACAGATACGCAGTATTTT.

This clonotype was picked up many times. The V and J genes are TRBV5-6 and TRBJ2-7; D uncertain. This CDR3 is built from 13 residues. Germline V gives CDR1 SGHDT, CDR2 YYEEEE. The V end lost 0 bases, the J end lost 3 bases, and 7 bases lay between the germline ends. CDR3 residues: CASSLEGIYEQYF. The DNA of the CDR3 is TGTGCCAGCAGCTTGGAGGGAATCTACGAGCAGTACTTC.

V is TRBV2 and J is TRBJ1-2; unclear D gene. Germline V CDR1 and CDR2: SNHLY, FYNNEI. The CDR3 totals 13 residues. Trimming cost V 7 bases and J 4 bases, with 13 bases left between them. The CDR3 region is CASNRRRLYGYTF. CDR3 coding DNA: TGTGCCAGCAATCGCAGAAGACTCTATGGCTACACCTTC.

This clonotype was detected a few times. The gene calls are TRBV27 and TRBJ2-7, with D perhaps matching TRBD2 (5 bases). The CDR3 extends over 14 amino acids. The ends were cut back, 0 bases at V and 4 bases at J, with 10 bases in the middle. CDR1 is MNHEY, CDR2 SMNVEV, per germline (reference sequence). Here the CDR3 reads CASSLSRTDYEQYF. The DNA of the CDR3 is TGTGCCAGCAGTTTATCGAGGACTGATTACGAGCAGTACTTC.

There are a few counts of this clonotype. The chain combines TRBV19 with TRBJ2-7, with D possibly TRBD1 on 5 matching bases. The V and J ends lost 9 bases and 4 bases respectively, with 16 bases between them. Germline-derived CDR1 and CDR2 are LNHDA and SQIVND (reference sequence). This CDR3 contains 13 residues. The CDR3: CASSTESGYEQYF. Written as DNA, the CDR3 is TGTGCCAGCTCGACAGAGAGTGGTTACGAGCAGTACTTC.

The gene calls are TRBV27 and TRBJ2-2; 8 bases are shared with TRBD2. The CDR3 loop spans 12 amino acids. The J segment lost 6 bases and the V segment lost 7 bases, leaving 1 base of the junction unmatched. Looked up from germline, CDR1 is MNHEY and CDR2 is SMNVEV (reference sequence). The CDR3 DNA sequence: TGTGCCAGCACCGGGGGGGCCGGGGAGCTGTTTTTT. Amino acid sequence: CASTGGAGELFF.

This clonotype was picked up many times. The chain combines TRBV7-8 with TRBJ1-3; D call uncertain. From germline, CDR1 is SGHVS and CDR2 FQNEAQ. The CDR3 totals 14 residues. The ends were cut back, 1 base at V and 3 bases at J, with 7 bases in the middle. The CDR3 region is CASSLVMGGNTIYF. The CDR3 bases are TGTGCCAGCAGCTTAGTCATGGGTGGAAACACCATATATTTT. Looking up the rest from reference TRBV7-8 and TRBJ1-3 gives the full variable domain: GAGVSQSPRYKVAKRGQDVALRCDPISGHVSLFWYQQALGQGPEFLTYFQNEAQLDKSGLPSDRFFAERPEGSVSTLKIQRTQQEDSAVYLCASSLVMGGNTIYFGEGSWLTVV.

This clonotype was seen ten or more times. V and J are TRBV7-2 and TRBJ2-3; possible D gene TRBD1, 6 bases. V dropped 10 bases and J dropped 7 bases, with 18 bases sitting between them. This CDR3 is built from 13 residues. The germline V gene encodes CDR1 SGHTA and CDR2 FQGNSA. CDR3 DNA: TGTGCCACTGCGGACAGAGGAAGGTATACGCAGTATTTT. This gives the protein CATADRGRYTQYF.

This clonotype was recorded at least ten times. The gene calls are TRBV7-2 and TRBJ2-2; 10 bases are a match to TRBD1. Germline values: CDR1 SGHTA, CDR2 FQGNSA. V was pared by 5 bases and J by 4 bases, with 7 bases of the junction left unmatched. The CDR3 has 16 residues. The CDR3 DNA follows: TGTGCCAGCAGCCCGAGACAGGGGGCGATCACCGGGGAGCTGTTTTTT. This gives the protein CASSPRQGAITGELFF.

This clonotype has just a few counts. This chain's CDR3 is CASSIGLAGVTGELFF. DNA for the CDR3: TGTGCCAGCAGTATTGGACTAGCGGGAGTGACCGGGGAGCTGTTTTTT. The V and J genes are TRBV9 and TRBJ2-2; TRBD2 matches at 13 bases. This CDR3 comprises 16 residues. The J segment lost 5 bases and the V segment lost 5 bases, leaving 6 bases of the junction unmatched. The germline V gene has CDR1 SGDLS and CDR2 YYNGEE.

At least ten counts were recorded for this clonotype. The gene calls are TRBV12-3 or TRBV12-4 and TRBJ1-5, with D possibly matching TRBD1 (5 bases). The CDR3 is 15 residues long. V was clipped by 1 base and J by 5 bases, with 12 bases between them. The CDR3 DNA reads TGTGCCAGCAGTTTAGGTGGCCTAGGGGATCAGCCCCAGCATTTT. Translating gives CASSLGGLGDQPQHF.

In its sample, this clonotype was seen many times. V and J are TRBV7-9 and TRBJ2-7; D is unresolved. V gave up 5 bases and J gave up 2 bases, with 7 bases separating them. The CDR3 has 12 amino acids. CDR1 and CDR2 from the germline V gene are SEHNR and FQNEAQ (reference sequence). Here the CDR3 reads CASSPSPYEQYF. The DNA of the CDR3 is TGTGCCAGCAGCCCCTCCCCCTACGAGCAGTACTTC.

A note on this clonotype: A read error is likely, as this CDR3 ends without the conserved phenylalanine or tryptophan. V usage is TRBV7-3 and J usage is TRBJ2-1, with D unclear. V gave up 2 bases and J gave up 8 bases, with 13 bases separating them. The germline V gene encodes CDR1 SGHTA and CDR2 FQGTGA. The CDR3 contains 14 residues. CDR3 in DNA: TGTGCCAGCAGCTTATTCAGTGGGGTCGATGAGCAGTTCTAC. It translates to CASSLFSGVDEQFY.

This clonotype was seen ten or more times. This CDR3 is CAWSRQGINNEQFF. CDR3 nucleotide sequence: TGTGCCTGGAGTAGACAGGGGATTAACAATGAGCAGTTCTTC. The chain employs TRBV30 and TRBJ2-1; 8 nucleotides line up with TRBD1. V lost 2 bases and J lost 5; bases outside the gene matches: 5. This CDR3 comprises 14 residues. The germline CDR1 and CDR2 sequences are GTSNPN and SVGIG (reference sequence).

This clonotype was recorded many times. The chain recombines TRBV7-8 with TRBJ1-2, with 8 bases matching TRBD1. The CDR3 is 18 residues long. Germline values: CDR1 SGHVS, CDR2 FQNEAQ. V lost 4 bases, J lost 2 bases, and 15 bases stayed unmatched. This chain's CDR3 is CASSSLVPGGVGNYGYTF. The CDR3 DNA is TGTGCCAGCAGCTCTTTAGTCCCAGGGGGCGTAGGAAACTATGGCTACACCTTC.

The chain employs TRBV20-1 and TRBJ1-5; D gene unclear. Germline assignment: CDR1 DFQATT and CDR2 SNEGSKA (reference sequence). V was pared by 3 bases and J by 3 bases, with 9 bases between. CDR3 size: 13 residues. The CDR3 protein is CSASQEVNQPQHF. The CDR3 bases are TGCAGTGCTAGTCAGGAAGTCAATCAGCCCCAGCATTTT.

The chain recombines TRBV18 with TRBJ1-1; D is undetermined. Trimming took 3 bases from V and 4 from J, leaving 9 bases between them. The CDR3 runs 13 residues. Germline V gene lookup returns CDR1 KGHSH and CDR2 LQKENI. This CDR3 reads CASSPRAGTEAFF. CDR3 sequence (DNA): TGTGCCAGCTCACCGAGGGCTGGCACTGAAGCTTTCTTT.